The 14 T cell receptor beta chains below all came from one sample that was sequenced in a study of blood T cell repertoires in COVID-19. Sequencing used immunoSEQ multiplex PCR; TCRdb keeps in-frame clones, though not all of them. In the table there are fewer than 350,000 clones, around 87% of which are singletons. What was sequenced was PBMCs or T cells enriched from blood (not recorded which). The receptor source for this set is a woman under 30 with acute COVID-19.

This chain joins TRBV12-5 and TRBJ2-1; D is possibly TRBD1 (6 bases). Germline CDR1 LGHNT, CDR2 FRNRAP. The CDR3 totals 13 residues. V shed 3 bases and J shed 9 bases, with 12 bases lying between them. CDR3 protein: CASGLGTTGEQFF. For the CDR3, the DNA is TGTGCTAGTGGTTTAGGGACAACGGGTGAGCAGTTCTTC.

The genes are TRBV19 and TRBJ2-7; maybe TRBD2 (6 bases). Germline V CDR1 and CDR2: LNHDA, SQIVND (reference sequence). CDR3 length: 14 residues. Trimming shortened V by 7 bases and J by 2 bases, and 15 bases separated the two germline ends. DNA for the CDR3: TGTGCCAGTAACCCGGGACTCAAAACCTACGAGCAGTACTTC. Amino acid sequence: CASNPGLKTYEQYF.

DNA of the CDR3: TGCGCCAGCAGCTATAACGACAGGATCAATGAGCAGTTCTTC. This sequence encodes CASSYNDRINEQFF. The V call is TRBV5-1, the J call TRBJ2-1; the D gene is possibly TRBD1 (6 bases). CDR1 is SGHRS, CDR2 YFSETQ, per germline. V lost 3 bases and J 6 bases, leaving 13 bases between the germline ends. There are 14 residues in the CDR3.

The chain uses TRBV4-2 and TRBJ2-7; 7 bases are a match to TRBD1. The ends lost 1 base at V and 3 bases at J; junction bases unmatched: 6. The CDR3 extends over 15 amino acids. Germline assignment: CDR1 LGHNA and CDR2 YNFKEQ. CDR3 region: CASSQARDRSYEQYF. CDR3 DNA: TGTGCCAGCAGCCAAGCCCGGGACAGAAGCTACGAGCAGTACTTC.

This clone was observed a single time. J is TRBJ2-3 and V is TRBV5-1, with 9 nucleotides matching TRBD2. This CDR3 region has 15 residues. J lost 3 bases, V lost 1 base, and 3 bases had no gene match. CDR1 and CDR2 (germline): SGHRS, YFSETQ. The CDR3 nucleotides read TGCGCCAGCAGCTTGCGACTAGCGGAGACAGATACGCAGTATTTT. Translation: CASSLRLAETDTQYF.

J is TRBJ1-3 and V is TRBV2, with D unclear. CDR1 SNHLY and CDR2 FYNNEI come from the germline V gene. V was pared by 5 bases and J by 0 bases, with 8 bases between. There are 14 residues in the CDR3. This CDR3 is CASSYGSSGNTIYF. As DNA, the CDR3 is TGTGCCAGCAGTTACGGTAGCTCTGGAAACACCATATATTTT.

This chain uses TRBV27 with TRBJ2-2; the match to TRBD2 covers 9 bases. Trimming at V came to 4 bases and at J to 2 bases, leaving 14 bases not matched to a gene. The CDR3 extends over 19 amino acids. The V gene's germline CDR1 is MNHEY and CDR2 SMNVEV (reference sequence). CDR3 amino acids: CASSSRKLSGRINTGELFF. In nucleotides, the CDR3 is TGTGCCAGCAGTTCCCGGAAACTAAGCGGGAGGATCAACACCGGGGAGCTGTTTTTT.

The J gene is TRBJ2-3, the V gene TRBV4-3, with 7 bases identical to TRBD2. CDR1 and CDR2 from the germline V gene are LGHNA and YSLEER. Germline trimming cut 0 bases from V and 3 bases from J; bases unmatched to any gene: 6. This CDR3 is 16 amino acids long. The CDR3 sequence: CASSQEGGRGTDTQYF. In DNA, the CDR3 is TGCGCCAGCAGCCAAGAGGGCGGGAGAGGAACAGATACGCAGTATTTT.

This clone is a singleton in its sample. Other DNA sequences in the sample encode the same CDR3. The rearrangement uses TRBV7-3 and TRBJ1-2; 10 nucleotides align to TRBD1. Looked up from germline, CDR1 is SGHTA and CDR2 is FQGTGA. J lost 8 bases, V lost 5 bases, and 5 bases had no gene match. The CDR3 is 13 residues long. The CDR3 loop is CASSPGQGRGYTF. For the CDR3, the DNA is TGTGCCAGCAGCCCGGGACAGGGGCGAGGCTACACCTTC.

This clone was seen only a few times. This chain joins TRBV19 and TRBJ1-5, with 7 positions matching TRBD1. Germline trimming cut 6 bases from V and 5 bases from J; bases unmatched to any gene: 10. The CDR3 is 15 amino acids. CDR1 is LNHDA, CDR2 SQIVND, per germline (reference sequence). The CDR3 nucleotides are TGTGCCAGTAGGCCGGACAGGTTTAGGGATCAGCCCCAGCATTTT. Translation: CASRPDRFRDQPQHF. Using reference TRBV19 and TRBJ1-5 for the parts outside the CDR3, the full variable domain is DGGITQSPKYLFRKEGQNVTLSCEQNLNHDAMYWYRQDPGQGLRLIYYSQIVNDFQKGDIAEGYSVSREKKESFPLTVTSAQKNPTAFYLCASRPDRFRDQPQHFGDGTRLSIL.

This CDR3 is CASSAGQGRNTEAFF. The CDR3 DNA reads TGTGCCAGCAGTGCGGGACAGGGGAGGAACACTGAAGCTTTCTTT. The rearrangement joins TRBV27 to TRBJ1-1; TRBD1 matches 10 bases. Germline CDR1 reads MNHEY; CDR2 reads SMNVEV (reference sequence). J gave up 1 base and V 5 bases, and 4 bases lay outside the gene matches. The CDR3 loop spans 15 amino acids.

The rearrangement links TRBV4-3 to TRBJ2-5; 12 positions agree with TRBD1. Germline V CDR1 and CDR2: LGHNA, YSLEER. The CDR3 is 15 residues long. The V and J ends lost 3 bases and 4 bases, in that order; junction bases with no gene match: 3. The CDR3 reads CASSQGQGAGETQYF. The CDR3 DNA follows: TGCGCCAGCAGCCAGGGACAGGGGGCGGGAGAGACCCAGTACTTC.

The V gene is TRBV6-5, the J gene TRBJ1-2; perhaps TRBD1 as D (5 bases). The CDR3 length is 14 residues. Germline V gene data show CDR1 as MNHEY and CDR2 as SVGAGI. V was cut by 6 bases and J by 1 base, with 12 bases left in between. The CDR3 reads CASRKQEGNYGYTF. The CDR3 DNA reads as TGTGCCAGCAGAAAACAGGAGGGTAACTATGGCTACACCTTC.

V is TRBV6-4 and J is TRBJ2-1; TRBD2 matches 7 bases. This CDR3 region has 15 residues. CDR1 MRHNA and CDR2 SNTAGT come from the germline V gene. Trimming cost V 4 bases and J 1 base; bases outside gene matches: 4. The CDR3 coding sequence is TGTGCCAGCAGTGCCAGCGGGGCTTCCTACAATGAGCAGTTCTTC. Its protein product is CASSASGASYNEQFF.